This TCR beta chain was identified in a study of cytomegalovirus exposure and HLA in healthy donors. Findings and caveats of the study: Later work associated roughly 17,000 TCR beta sequences with HLA alleles at 0.05 false discovery rate. In a later analysis, TCR association rates varied by HLA locus: DRB1 most, HLA-C fewest. Later work found most CMV-associated TCR beta chains apparently HLA-restricted.

Details on this clone: The antigen is not known.

The length of the CDR3 is 18 residues. V was clipped by 0 bases and J by 0 bases, with 17 bases between them. Germline V gene data show CDR1 as ENHRY and CDR2 as SYGVKD. The PCR contained 60 Vbeta and 13 Jbeta primers. Using immunoSEQ multiplex PCR, the repertoire was profiled, and TCRdb retains in-frame clones only, with some absent. Here the sample table reports just under 80,000 clones. The chain links TRBV10-3 to TRBJ2-5; TRBD2 is a possible D gene (5 bases). The TCR originated in a man aged 18 to 29 in good health and CMV-seropositive. Specimen: PBMCs. The CDR3: CAISESSLSGRYQETQYF. DNA of the CDR3: TGTGCCATCAGTGAGTCATCGCTGAGCGGCCGGTACCAAGAGACCCAGTACTTC.